The clone carrying this T cell receptor (beta chain) was observed many times. Its target is not known. Library construction for TCR beta used iRepertoire HTBI primers and Arm-PCR of CDR3 regions. TCRdb re-derived calls from the multiplex PCR reads in MiXCR, one entry per CDR3 protein. There are about 430,000 distinct CDR3 sequences in the sample; approximately 15% occur only once, and approximately 7.8% lies in the top ten. These data come from a study of regulatory T cells in long-lasting Graves disease. Study findings and constraints: Patients with persistent Graves' had lower TCR diversity than newly diagnosed patients.

The CDR3 is 11 residues long. Trimming removed 6 bases at V and 5 bases at J, with 6 bases between. The germline V gene encodes CDR1 SNHLY and CDR2 FYNNEI. Time point reported: newly diagnosed GD, antithyroid drugs for less than 3 months. PBMC-derived RNA was used for the TCR library. An endocrinology unit in Xi'an, China, supplied the patients. The same data also went into a second study, on T cells in Graves' hyperthyroidism and ophthalmopathy. According to that study: The HTBI primer set served for first-round RT-PCR of the TCR CDR3.

The chain uses TRBV2 and TRBJ2-3; D gene uncertain. The receptor was isolated from a woman aged 40 to 50 with Graves disease. The sample here was peripheral blood mononuclear cells (PBMCs), taken at new diagnosis, from a patient treated with antithyroid drugs. The CDR3 here is CASSGIDTQYF. CDR3 in DNA: TGTGCCAGCAGCGGCATAGATACGCAGTATTTT. Supplemented by reference TRBV2 and TRBJ2-3, the full variable domain reads EPEVTQTPSHQVTQMGQEVILRCVPISNHLYFYWYRQILGQKVEFLVSFYNNEISEKSEIFDDQFSVERPDGSNFTLKIRSTKLEDSAMYFCASSGIDTQYFGPGTRLTVL.